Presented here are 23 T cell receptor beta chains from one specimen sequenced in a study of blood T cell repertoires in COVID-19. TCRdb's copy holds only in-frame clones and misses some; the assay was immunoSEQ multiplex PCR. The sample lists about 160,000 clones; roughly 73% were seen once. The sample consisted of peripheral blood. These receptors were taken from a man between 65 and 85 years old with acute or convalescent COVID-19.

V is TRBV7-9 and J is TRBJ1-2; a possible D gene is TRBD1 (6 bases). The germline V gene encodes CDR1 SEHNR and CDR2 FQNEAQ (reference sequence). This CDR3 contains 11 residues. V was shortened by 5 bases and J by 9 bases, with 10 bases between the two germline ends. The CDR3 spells CASSHRESYTF. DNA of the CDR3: TGTGCCAGCAGCCACAGGGAAAGCTACACCTTC. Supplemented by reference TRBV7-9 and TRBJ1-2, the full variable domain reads DTGVSQNPRHKITKRGQNVTFRCDPISEHNRLYWYRQTLGQGPEFLTYFQNEAQLEKSRLLSDRFSAERPKGSFSTLEIQRTEQGDSAMYLCASSHRESYTFGSGTRLTVV.

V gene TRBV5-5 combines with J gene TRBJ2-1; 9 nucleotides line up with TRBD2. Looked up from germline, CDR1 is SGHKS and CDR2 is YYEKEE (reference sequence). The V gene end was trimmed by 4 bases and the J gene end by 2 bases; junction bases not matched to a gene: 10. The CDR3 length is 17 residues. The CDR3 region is CASSALAGAPPYNEQFF. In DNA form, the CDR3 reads TGTGCCAGCAGCGCCTTAGCGGGAGCCCCTCCCTACAATGAGCAGTTCTTC. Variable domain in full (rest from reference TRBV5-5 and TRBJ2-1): DAGVTQSPTHLIKTRGQQVTLRCSPISGHKSVSWYQQVLGQGPQFIFQYYEKEERGRGNFPDRFSARQFPNYSSELNVNALLLGDSALYLCASSALAGAPPYNEQFFGPGTRLTVL.

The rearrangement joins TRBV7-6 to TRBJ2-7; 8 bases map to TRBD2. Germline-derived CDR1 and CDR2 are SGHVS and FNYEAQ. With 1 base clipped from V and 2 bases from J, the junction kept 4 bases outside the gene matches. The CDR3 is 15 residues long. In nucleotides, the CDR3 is TGTGCCAGCAGCTTAGGTACGGGACTAGCCTACGAGCAGTACTTC. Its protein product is CASSLGTGLAYEQYF.

The CDR3: CASSDLGGGSQPQHF. CDR3 nucleotides: TGCGCCAGCAGTGACCTCGGGGGGGGAAGTCAGCCCCAGCATTTT. The rearrangement links TRBV10-1 to TRBJ1-5; tentative D call: TRBD1 (5 bases). The length of the CDR3 is 15 residues. Germline V gives CDR1 WNHNN, CDR2 SYGVQD (reference sequence). The germline V and J ends were trimmed by 3 bases and 6 bases, with 15 bases remaining between them.

The CDR3 DNA follows: TGTGCCAGTAGTATAGGTTTGGCAAATCAGCCCCAGCATTTT. Translated: CASSIGLANQPQHF. The chain recombines TRBV19 with TRBJ1-5; D is unresolved. Germline V CDR1 and CDR2: LNHDA, SQIVND (reference sequence). This CDR3 is 14 amino acids long. Trimming took 1 base from V and 4 from J, leaving 8 bases between them. Using reference TRBV19 and TRBJ1-5 for the parts outside the CDR3, the full variable domain is DGGITQSPKYLFRKEGQNVTLSCEQNLNHDAMYWYRQDPGQGLRLIYYSQIVNDFQKGDIAEGYSVSREKKESFPLTVTSAQKNPTAFYLCASSIGLANQPQHFGDGTRLSIL.

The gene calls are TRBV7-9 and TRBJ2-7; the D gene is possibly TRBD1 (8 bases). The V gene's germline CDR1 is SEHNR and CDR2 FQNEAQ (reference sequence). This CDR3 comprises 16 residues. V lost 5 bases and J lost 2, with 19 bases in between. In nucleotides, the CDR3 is TGTGCCAGCAGCGTATGGGGGGGACAGGCGACCTACGAGCAGTACTTC. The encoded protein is CASSVWGGQATYEQYF.

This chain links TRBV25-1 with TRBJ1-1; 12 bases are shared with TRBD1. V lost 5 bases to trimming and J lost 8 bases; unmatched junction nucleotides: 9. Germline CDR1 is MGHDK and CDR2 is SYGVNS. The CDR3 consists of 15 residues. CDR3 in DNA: TGTGCCAGCAGTAATCGGGACAGGGGGCAGAGGGAAGCTTTCTTT. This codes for CASSNRDRGQREAFF.

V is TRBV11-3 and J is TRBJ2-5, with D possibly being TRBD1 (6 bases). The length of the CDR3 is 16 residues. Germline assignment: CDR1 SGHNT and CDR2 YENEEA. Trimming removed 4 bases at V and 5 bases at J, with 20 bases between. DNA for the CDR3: TGTGCCAGCAGCTCCTGGGGGACCGGGACAATGGAGACCCAGTACTTC. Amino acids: CASSSWGTGTMETQYF.

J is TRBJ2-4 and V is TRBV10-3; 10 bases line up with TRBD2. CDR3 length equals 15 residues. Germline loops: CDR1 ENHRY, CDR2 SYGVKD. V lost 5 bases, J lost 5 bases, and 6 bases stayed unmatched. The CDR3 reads CAISLAGGIQNIQYF. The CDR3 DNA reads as TGTGCCATCAGTTTAGCGGGAGGCATCCAAAACATTCAGTACTTC.

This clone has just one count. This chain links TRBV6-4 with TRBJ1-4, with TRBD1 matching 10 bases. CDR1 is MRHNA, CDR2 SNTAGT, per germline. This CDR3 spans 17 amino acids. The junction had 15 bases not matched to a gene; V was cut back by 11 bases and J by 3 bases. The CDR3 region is CAFYSGDRGQSNEKLFF. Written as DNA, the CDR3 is TGTGCCTTTTACTCGGGGGACAGGGGCCAGTCTAATGAAAAACTGTTTTTT.

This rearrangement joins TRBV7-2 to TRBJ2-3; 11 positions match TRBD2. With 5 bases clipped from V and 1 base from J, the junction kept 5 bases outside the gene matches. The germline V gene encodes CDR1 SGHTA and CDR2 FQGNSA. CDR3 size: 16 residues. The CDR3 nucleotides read TGTGCCAGCAGCCTCGCACTAGCGGGGGGCACAGATACGCAGTATTTT. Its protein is CASSLALAGGTDTQYF.

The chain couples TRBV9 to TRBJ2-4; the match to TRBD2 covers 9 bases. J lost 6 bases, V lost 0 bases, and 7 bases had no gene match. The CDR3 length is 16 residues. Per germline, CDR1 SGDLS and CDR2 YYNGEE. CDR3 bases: TGTGCCAGCAGCGTAGGAGGCGGGGGGGCTGGAAACATTCAGTACTTC. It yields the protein CASSVGGGGAGNIQYF.

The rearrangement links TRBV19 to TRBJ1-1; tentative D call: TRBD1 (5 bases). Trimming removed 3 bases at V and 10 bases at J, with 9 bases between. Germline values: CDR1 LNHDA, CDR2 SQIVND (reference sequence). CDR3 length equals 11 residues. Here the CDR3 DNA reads TGTGCCAGTAGTATCAGGGAAGCAGCTTTCTTT. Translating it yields CASSIREAAFF. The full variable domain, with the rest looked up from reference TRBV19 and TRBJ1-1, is DGGITQSPKYLFRKEGQNVTLSCEQNLNHDAMYWYRQDPGQGLRLIYYSQIVNDFQKGDIAEGYSVSREKKESFPLTVTSAQKNPTAFYLCASSIREAAFFGQGTRLTVV.

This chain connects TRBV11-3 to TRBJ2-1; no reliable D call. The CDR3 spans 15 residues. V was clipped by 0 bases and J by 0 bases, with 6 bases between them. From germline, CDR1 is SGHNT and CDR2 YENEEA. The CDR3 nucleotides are TGTGCCAGCAGCTTAGACCTAAGCTCCTACAATGAGCAGTTCTTC. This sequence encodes CASSLDLSSYNEQFF.

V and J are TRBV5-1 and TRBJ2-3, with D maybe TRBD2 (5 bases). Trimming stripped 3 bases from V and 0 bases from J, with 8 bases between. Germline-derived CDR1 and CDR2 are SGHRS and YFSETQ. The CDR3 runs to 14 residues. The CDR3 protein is CASSSGESTDTQYF. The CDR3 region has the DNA TGCGCCAGCAGCTCTGGGGAGAGCACAGATACGCAGTATTTT.

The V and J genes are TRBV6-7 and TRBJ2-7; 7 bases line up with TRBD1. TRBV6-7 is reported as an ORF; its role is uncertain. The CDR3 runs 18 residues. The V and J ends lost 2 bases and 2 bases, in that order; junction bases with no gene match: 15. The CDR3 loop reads CASSYQNYPGQSTYEQYF. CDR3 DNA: TGTGCCAGCAGTTACCAAAACTATCCGGGACAGTCAACCTACGAGCAGTACTTC.

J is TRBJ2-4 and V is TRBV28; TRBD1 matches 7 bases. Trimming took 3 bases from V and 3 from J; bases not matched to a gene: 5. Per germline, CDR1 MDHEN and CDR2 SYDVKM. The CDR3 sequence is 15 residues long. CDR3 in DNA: TGTGCCAGCAGTTTCGGACAGGTGGGCAAAAACATTCAGTACTTC. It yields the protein CASSFGQVGKNIQYF.

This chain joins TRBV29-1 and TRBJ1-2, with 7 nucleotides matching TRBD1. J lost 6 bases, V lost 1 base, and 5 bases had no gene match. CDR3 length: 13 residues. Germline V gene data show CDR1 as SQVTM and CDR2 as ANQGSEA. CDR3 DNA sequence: TGCAGCGTTGAAGTATTCAGGGGGAATGGCTACACCTTC. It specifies CSVEVFRGNGYTF.

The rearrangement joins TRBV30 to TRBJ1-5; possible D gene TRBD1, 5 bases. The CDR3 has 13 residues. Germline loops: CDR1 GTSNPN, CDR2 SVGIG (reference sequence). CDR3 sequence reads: CASAGHSNQPQHF. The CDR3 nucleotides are TGTGCATCAGCCGGACATAGCAATCAGCCCCAGCATTTT.

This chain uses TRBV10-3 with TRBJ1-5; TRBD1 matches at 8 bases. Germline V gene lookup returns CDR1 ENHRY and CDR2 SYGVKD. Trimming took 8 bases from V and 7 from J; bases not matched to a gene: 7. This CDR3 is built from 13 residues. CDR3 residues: CAISQDREQPQHF. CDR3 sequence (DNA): TGTGCCATCTCCCAGGACAGGGAACAGCCCCAGCATTTT.

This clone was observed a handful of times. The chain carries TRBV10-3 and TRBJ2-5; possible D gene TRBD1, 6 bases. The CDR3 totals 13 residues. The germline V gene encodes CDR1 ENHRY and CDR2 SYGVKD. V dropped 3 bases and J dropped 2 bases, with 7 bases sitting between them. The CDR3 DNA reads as TGTGCCATCAGTGAAACAGGGCAAGAGACCCAGTACTTC. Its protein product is CAISETGQETQYF.

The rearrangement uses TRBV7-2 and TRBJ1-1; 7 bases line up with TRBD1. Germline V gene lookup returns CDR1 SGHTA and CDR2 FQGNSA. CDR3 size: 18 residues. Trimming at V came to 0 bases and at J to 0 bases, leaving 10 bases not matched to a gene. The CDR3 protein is CASSLAEVWTGMNTEAFF. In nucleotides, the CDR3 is TGTGCCAGCAGCTTAGCGGAGGTCTGGACAGGCATGAACACTGAAGCTTTCTTT.

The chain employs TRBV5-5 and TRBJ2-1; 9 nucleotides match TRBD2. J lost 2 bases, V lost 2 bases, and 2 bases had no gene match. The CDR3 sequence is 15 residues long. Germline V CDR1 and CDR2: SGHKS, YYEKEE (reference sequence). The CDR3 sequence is CASSFSGGPYNEQFF. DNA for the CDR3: TGTGCCAGCAGCTTTAGCGGGGGACCCTACAATGAGCAGTTCTTC.